This is a list of T cell receptor beta chains from one sample in a study of OX40 agonist ivuxolimab in advanced cancers. Sequencing was performed with immunoSEQ multiplex PCR; in TCRdb, only in-frame clones are kept and a portion is missing. The repertoire has tens of thousands of clones, around 93% of them found once; the top ten carry roughly 13%. Source: CD4+ or CD8+ T cells sorted from blood, taken in a trial of the OX40 agonist ivuxolimab. These receptors originate from an adult with an advanced solid tumor such as melanoma, head and neck, liver or kidney cancer. Each CDR3 is given with its conserved first and last residue. Each record gives: clone size, J gene, V gene, D gene, CDR3 DNA, CDR3 protein. A D gene is named only where the DNA matches it firmly. The size of a clone is reported for some rows only, either as once, few or many, or as a class for expanded clones.

clone_size: .
j_call: TRBJ1-1
v_call: TRBV5-6
d_call: .
cdr3_nt: TGTGCCAGCAGCTTTGGACTGGGGAACACTGAAGCTTTCTTT
cdr3_aa: CASSFGLGNTEAFF

clone_size: once
j_call: TRBJ1-2
v_call: TRBV19
d_call: .
cdr3_nt: TGTGCCAGTAGTATTTACCCGGGGAACTATGGCTACACCTTC
cdr3_aa: CASSIYPGNYGYTF

clone_size: .
j_call: TRBJ1-5
v_call: TRBV6-5
d_call: .
cdr3_nt: TGTGCCAGCAGCTCTCGTAGCAATCAGCCCCAGCATTTT
cdr3_aa: CASSSRSNQPQHF

clone_size: once
j_call: TRBJ1-1
v_call: TRBV7-6
d_call: TRBD1
cdr3_nt: TGTGCCAGCAGCCAGACAGGGGGTTTCACTGAAGCTTTCTTT
cdr3_aa: CASSQTGGFTEAFF

clone_size: .
j_call: TRBJ2-7
v_call: TRBV4-1
d_call: TRBD2
cdr3_nt: TGCGCCAGCAGCCAAGTCCCCCCCGCGGGAGGAGCTCTCTACGAGCAGTACTTC
cdr3_aa: CASSQVPPAGGALYEQYF

clone_size: .
j_call: TRBJ2-7
v_call: TRBV29-1
d_call: TRBD1
cdr3_nt: TGCAGCGTGGGGACAGGGGGCGCATACGAGCAGTACTTC
cdr3_aa: CSVGTGGAYEQYF

clone_size: .
j_call: TRBJ2-1
v_call: TRBV7-6
d_call: .
cdr3_nt: TGTGCCAGCAGCCCACCCACAGGGACCGGTGAGCAGTTCTTC
cdr3_aa: CASSPPTGTGEQFF

clone_size: .
j_call: TRBJ1-1
v_call: TRBV4-3
d_call: TRBD1
cdr3_nt: TGCGCCAGCAGCCAAGAAAAAGGGACAGGGCTCACTGAAGCTTTCTTT
cdr3_aa: CASSQEKGTGLTEAFF

clone_size: .
j_call: TRBJ1-6
v_call: TRBV27
d_call: .
cdr3_nt: TGTGCCAGCAGTTGGGTCGGGGGTTGGTCACCCCTCCACTTT
cdr3_aa: CASSWVGGWSPLHF

clone_size: once
j_call: TRBJ1-4
v_call: TRBV11-2
d_call: .
cdr3_nt: TGTGCCAGCAGCTTAGAGGAATACGGTGAAAAACTGTTTTTT
cdr3_aa: CASSLEEYGEKLFF

clone_size: .
j_call: TRBJ2-1
v_call: TRBV5-6
d_call: TRBD2
cdr3_nt: TGTGCCAGCAGCTTGGCCCGACTAGCGGGATCCTACAATGAGCAGTTCTTC
cdr3_aa: CASSLARLAGSYNEQFF

clone_size: .
j_call: TRBJ2-1
v_call: TRBV9
d_call: TRBD1
cdr3_nt: TGTGCCAGCAGCACCCCCGGACAGGGCCTCTCCTACAATGAGCAGTTCTTC
cdr3_aa: CASSTPGQGLSYNEQFF

clone_size: .
j_call: TRBJ1-1
v_call: TRBV11-1
d_call: .
cdr3_nt: TGTGCCAGCAGCTTCCTCCCGAGCACTGAAGCTTTCTTT
cdr3_aa: CASSFLPSTEAFF

clone_size: .
j_call: TRBJ1-1
v_call: TRBV7-6
d_call: .
cdr3_nt: TGTGCCAGCAGCTTAGGGACAGACTTGAACACTGAAGCTTTCTTT
cdr3_aa: CASSLGTDLNTEAFF

clone_size: once
j_call: TRBJ1-1
v_call: TRBV6-5
d_call: TRBD1
cdr3_nt: TGTGCCAGCAGTTGGGGACAGGGGGGTGTGTCGGAAGCTTTCTTT
cdr3_aa: CASSWGQGGVSEAFF

clone_size: .
j_call: TRBJ2-7
v_call: TRBV19
d_call: .
cdr3_nt: TGTGCCAGTAGTATCGCCGCATACAGCTCCTACGAGCAGTACTTC
cdr3_aa: CASSIAAYSSYEQYF

clone_size: .
j_call: TRBJ2-7
v_call: TRBV7-6
d_call: .
cdr3_nt: TGTGCCAGCAGCCAGGTGGCGGAATCCTACGAGCAGTACTTC
cdr3_aa: CASSQVAESYEQYF

clone_size: .
j_call: TRBJ2-3
v_call: TRBV5-1
d_call: TRBD2
cdr3_nt: TGCGCCAGCAGCTTGGAGGGACTAGCGCGCAGCACAGATACGCAGTATTTT
cdr3_aa: CASSLEGLARSTDTQYF

clone_size: .
j_call: TRBJ2-2
v_call: TRBV27
d_call: .
cdr3_nt: TGTGCCAGCAGTTTAAAACAGCTGAACACCGGGGAGCTGTTTTTT
cdr3_aa: CASSLKQLNTGELFF

clone_size: .
j_call: TRBJ2-3
v_call: TRBV6-4
d_call: .
cdr3_nt: TGTGCCAGCAGTGAGCCCCCAGGGTGCTCCACAGATACGCAGTATTTT
cdr3_aa: CASSEPPGCSTDTQYF